This TCR beta chain was retrieved from a study of T cell responses to AZD1222 COVID-19 vaccine. Method: immunoSEQ multiplex PCR; TCRdb's copy keeps in-frame clones and lacks some. Of nearly 110,000 clones listed, about nine tenths are singletons. General study findings and limits: Nearly half of spike-specific TCRs reportedly go after variant regions that carry no mutations.

Per germline, CDR1 SGHTA and CDR2 FQGNSA. Trimming removed 4 bases from V and 8 bases from J, with 12 bases in between. The length of the CDR3 is 14 residues. Concerning this clone itself: Its antigen is unidentified.

V gene TRBV7-2 combines with J gene TRBJ1-6, with a possible D match to TRBD1 (5 bases). This sample comprised peripheral blood, obtained 28 days after the second AZD1222 dose. This TCR was recovered from an adult who received the AZD1222 COVID-19 vaccine. The CDR3 here is CASSWTRGDSPLHF. The CDR3 DNA reads as TGTGCCAGCAGCTGGACTCGAGGGGATTCACCCCTCCACTTT.